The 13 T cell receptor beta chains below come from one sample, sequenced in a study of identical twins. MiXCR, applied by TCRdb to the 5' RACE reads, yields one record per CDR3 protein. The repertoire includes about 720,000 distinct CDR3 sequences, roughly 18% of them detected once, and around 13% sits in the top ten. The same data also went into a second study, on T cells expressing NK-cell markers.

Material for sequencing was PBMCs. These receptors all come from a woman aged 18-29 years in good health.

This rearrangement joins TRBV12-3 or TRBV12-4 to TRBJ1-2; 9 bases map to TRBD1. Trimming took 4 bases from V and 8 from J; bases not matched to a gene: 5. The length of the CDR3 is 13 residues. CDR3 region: CASSYRGRWGYTF. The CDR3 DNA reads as TGTGCCAGCAGTTACAGGGGGCGTTGGGGCTACACCTTC.

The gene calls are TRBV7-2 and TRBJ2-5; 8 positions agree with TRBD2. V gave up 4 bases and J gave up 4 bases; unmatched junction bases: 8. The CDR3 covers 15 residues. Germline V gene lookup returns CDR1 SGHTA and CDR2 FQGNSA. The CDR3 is CASSWGLVRGETQYF. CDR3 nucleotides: TGTGCCAGCAGCTGGGGACTAGTCCGTGGAGAGACCCAGTACTTC.

CDR3 sequence: CASRPGRPGAYEQYF. The CDR3 DNA reads TGTGCCAGCAGGCCCGGGAGGCCAGGGGCGTACGAGCAGTACTTC. V gene TRBV21-1 combines with J gene TRBJ2-7; TRBD1, the table's D call, lacks a check against the DNA. TRBV21-1 is noted as a pseudogene. The length of the CDR3 is 15 residues.

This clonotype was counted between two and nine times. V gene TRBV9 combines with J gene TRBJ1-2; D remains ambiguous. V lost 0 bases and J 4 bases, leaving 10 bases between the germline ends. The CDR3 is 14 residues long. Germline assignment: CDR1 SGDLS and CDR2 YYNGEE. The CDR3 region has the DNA TGTGCCAGCAGCGTAGCCGGGGTTAGCTATGGCTACACCTTC. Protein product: CASSVAGVSYGYTF.

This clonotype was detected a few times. CDR3 protein: CASSPDLGTGEEGEQYF. The DNA for the CDR3 is TGTGCCAGCTCACCTGACCTGGGGACAGGGGAGGAAGGCGAGCAGTACTTC. The rearrangement uses TRBV18 and TRBJ2-7; 10 bases map to TRBD1. The trim removed 3 bases at V and 6 bases at J, leaving 14 bases unmatched. This CDR3 contains 17 residues. CDR1 is KGHSH, CDR2 LQKENI, per germline.

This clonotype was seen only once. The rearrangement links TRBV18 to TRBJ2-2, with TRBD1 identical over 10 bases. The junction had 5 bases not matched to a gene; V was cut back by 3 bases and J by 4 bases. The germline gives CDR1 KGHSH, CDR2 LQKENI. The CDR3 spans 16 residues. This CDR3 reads CASSPLGQGGTGELFF. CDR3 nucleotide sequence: TGTGCCAGCTCACCTCTCGGACAGGGGGGCACCGGGGAGCTGTTTTTT.

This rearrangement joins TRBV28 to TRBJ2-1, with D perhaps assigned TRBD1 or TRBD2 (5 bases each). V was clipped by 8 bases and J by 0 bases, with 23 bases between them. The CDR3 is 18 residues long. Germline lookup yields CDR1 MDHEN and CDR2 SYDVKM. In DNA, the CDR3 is TGTGCCAGCCGACGTCCAGGGTTAGCGCTAAGCTCCTACAATGAGCAGTTCTTC. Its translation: CASRRPGLALSSYNEQFF. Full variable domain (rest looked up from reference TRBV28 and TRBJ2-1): DVKVTQSSRYLVKRTGEKVFLECVQDMDHENMFWYRQDPGLGLRLIYFSYDVKMKEKGDIPEGYSVSREKKERFSLILESASTNQTSMYLCASRRPGLALSSYNEQFFGPGTRLTVL.

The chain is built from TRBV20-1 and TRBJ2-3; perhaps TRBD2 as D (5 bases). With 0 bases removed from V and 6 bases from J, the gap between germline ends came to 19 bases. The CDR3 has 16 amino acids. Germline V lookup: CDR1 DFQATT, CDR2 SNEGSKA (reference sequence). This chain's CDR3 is CSARDPLRTSVDTQYF. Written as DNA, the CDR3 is TGCAGTGCTAGAGATCCCCTGAGGACTTCGGTTGATACGCAGTATTTT.

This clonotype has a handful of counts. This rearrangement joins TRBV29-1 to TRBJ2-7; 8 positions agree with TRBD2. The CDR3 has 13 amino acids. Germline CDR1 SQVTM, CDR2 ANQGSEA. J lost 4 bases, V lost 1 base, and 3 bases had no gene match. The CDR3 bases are TGCAGCGTTGAAGGGACTAGCAGGTACGAGCAGTACTTC. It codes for CSVEGTSRYEQYF.

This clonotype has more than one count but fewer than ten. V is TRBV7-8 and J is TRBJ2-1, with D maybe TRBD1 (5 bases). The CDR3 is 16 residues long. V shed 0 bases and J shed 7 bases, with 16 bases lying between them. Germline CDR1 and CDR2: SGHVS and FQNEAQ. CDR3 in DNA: TGTGCCAGCAGCTTAGCGTGGCAGGGATTCGGAAATGAGCAGTTCTTC. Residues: CASSLAWQGFGNEQFF. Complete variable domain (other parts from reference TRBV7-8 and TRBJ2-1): GAGVSQSPRYKVAKRGQDVALRCDPISGHVSLFWYQQALGQGPEFLTYFQNEAQLDKSGLPSDRFFAERPEGSVSTLKIQRTQQEDSAVYLCASSLAWQGFGNEQFFGPGTRLTVL.

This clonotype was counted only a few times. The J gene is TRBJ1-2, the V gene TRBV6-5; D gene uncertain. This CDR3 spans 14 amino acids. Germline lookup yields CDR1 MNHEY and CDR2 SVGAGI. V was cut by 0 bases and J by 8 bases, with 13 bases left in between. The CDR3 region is CASSYSHKSRGYTF. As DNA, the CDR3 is TGTGCCAGCAGTTACTCCCACAAGTCCCGGGGCTACACCTTC.

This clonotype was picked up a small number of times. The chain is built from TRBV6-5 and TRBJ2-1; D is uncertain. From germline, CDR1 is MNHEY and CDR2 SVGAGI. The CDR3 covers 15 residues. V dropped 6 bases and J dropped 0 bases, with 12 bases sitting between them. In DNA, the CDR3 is TGTGCCAGCAGCAGACTCGAGCCCTCCTACAATGAGCAGTTCTTC. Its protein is CASSRLEPSYNEQFF.

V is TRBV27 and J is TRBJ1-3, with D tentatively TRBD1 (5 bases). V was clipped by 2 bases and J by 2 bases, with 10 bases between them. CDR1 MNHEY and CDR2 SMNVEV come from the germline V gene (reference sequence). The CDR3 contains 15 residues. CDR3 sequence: CASSLGWGPGNTIYF. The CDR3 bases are TGTGCCAGCAGTTTAGGGTGGGGACCTGGAAACACCATATATTTT.